This passage covers 3 T cell receptor beta chains from one sample sequenced in a study of T cell responses to AZD1222 COVID-19 vaccine. Some clones are missing from TCRdb's copy, which holds only in-frame ones; the method was immunoSEQ multiplex PCR. The data show approximately 150,000 clones, with 70% to 90% seen just once and around 4.5% held by the top ten. This material consisted of peripheral blood, taken 28 days after the second dose of the MenACWY control vaccine. All receptors come from an adult who received the MenACWY meningococcal vaccine as a control.

The chain recombines TRBV6-2 or TRBV6-3 with TRBJ2-5; D is tentatively TRBD1 or TRBD2 (6 bases each). Per germline, CDR1 MNHEY and CDR2 SVGEGT. Trimming took off 6 bases at V and 3 bases at J, with 14 bases between the two ends. The CDR3 has 14 residues. CDR3 loop: CASSSVGGEETQYF. The DNA for the CDR3 is TGTGCCAGCAGCTCAGTGGGGGGCGAAGAGACCCAGTACTTC.

The CDR3 DNA is TGTGCCAGCAGCTTCGGACAGTTCCAAGAGACCCAGTACTTC. This encodes CASSFGQFQETQYF. The V call is TRBV7-9, the J call TRBJ2-5, with D possibly matching TRBD1 (6 bases). The CDR3 runs to 14 residues. V was clipped by 3 bases and J by 1 base, with 9 bases between them. Germline-derived CDR1 and CDR2 are SEHNR and FQNEAQ (reference sequence).

The chain employs TRBV19 and TRBJ1-1; 7 bases match TRBD1. After removal of 5 bases from V and 0 bases from J, the junction contained 0 bases not matched to a gene. The CDR3 sequence is 13 residues long. Germline-derived CDR1 and CDR2 are LNHDA and SQIVND (reference sequence). The CDR3 nucleotides are TGTGCCAGTAGTGACAGGGTGAACACTGAAGCTTTCTTT. This translates into CASSDRVNTEAFF.